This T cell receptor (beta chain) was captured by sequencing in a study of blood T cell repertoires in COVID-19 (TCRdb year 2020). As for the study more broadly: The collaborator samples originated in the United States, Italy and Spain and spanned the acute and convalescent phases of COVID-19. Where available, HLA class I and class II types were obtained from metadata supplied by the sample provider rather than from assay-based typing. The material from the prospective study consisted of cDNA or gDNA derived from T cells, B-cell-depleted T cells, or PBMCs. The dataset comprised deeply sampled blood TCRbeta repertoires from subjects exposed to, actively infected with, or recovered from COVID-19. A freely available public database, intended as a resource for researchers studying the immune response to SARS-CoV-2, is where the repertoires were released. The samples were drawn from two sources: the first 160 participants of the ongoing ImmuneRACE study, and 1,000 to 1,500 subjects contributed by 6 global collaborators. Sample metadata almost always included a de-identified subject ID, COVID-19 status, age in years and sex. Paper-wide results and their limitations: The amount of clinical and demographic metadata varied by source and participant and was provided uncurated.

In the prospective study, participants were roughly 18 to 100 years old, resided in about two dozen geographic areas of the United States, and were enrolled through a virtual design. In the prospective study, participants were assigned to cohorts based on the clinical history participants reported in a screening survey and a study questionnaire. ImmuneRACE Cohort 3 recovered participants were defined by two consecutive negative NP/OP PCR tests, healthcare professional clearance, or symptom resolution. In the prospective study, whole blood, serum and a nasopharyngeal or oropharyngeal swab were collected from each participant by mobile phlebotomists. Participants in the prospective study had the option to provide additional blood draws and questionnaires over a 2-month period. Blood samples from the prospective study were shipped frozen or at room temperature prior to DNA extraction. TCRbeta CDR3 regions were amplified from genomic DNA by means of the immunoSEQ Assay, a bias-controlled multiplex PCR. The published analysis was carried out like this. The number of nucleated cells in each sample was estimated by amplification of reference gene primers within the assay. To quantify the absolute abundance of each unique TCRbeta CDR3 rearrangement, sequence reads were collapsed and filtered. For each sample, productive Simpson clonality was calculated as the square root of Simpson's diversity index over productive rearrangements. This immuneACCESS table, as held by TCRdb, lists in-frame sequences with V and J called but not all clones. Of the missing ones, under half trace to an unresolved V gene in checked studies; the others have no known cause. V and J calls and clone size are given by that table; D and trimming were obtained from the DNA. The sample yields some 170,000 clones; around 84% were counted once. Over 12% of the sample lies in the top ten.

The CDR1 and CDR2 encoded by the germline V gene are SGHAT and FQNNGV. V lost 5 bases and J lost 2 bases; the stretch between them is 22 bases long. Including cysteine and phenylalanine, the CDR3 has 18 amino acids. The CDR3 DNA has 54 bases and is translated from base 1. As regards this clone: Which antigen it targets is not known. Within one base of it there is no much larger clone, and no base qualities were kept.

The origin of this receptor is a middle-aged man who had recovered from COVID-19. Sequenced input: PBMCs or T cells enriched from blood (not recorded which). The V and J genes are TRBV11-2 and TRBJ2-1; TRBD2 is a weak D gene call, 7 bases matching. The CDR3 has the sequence CASSPLVGGRGAYNEQFF. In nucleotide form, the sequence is TGTGCCAGCAGCCCCCTTGTGGGGGGGCGAGGCGCCTACAATGAGCAGTTCTTC.